What follows describes a single T cell receptor beta chain. There is no known antigen for this receptor. No clone much larger than this one lies a single base away; base qualities are absent. What this sample's time point label stands for: baseline before first vaccination. Vaccinee samples came from UK trials COV001 and COV002, including a single-blind randomized controlled phase 2/3 trial of AZD1222 (ChAdOx1 nCoV-19) in healthy adults. For TCRbeta chain sequencing, PBMC samples from trial participants were taken at day 0 and at day 28 after the second dose. The CDR3 regions of human TCRbeta chains were analyzed by immunosequencing. Per the authors' processing: TCRs in the repertoires were matched against a reference library of SARS-CoV-2-specific TCRs that had been generated with the MIRA antigen-specificity platform. Breadth was defined as the fraction of unique TCRs that were SARS-CoV-2-associated, and depth was defined as the fraction of total T cells that were SARS-CoV-2-associated. Using the MIRA data, every spike-specific TCR was mapped to the spike region that the TCR reacted to and assigned to either a CD4 or a CD8 class. Log10-transformed breadth and depth values were compared by one-way ANOVA with Sidak's multiple comparisons tests. As stored in TCRdb, this immuneACCESS dataset retains in-frame rearrangements with V and J assigned. A fraction of the clones does not appear; measured against another copy, unresolved V genes explain less than half of the discrepancy, and the remainder lacks a known reason. That table supplies the V and J calls and clone size; D and trimming were determined from the DNA. This sample has 120,000 or so clones in its table, and about 90% of those were observed once. The ten largest clones capture approximately 5.1% of the sample.

This entry is derived from a study of T cell responses to AZD1222 COVID-19 vaccine (dated by TCRdb to the early 2020s). Background on the whole study: AZD1222 recipients given second doses at about 4 weeks or at about 12 weeks were pooled, since spike-specific TCR depth and breadth were not found to differ between the two schedules. A total of approximately 250 trial participants underwent TCR sequencing, of whom around 210 had received two doses of AZD1222 and around 26 had received two doses of the MenACWY control vaccine. Trial participants were enrolled by age into 18-55, 56-69 and 70-plus year subgroups, with 148, 28 and 57 TCR-sequenced participants respectively.

Points the paper makes about the study in general: Conclusions about previously exposed vaccinees are limited, since just five or six AZD1222 recipients were seropositive for SARS-CoV-2 at baseline. CD4 TCRs associated with the vaccine covered the entire spike protein, and the dominant responses were in regions 160-218 and 743-854. Because no day 14 peak-response samples were available, the repertoires could be characterized only after the peak T cell response. In the small 56-69-year group, the increase in depth fell short of significance, most likely because of low power. A significant rise in spike-specific TCR breadth and depth was observed after two AZD1222 doses relative to day 0 and relative to MenACWY recipients. Reportedly, close to half of the unique spike-specific TCRs recognized epitopes lying outside the regions that are mutated in the B.1.351 and B.1.1.7 variants. Participants were mostly white British, with more females than males. The authors suggested clonal diversity may have been underestimated.

CDR1 and CDR2 (SNHLY, FYNNEI) derive from the germline V gene. Inclusive of the bounding cysteine and phenylalanine, the CDR3 is 12 residues long. Just CDR3 DNA is preserved here, 36 bases in frame from base 1. Deletion took 7 bases off V and 8 bases off J, with a span of 14 bases between the germline ends. The source of this sequence is an adult in good health. The chain is made from TRBV2 and TRBJ1-2; the D gene is possibly TRBD1, with 6 bases matching. Material: peripheral blood, obtained on day 0 of AZD1222 vaccination. The base sequence is TGTGCCAGCAAGGGACAACGGATGGGCTACACCTTC. Its amino acids are CASKGQRMGYTF.